This passage covers 7 T cell receptor beta chains from one sample sequenced in a study of blood T cell repertoires in COVID-19. TCRdb's table, derived via immunoSEQ multiplex PCR, lists solely in-frame clones and lacks some. The repertoire consists of 70,000 to 100,000 clones, with around nine tenths occurring once and the leading ten covering approximately 1.3%. The sequenced sample was peripheral blood. The source of these receptors is a man older than 75 with active or convalescent COVID-19.

The CDR3 DNA reads TGTGCCAGCAGCCAGACAGGGGGCAGAAACACTGAAGCTTTCTTT. It is translated as CASSQTGGRNTEAFF. The V gene is TRBV7-6, the J gene TRBJ1-1; 10 bases are shared with TRBD1. The J segment lost 2 bases and the V segment lost 5 bases, leaving 5 bases of the junction unmatched. Germline CDR1 is SGHVS and CDR2 is FNYEAQ. The length of the CDR3 is 15 residues.

The rearrangement links TRBV5-1 to TRBJ2-3, with D uncertain. The CDR3 covers 13 residues. The germline CDR1 and CDR2 sequences are SGHRS and YFSETQ. V dropped 4 bases and J dropped 6 bases, with 12 bases sitting between them. Written as DNA, the CDR3 is TGCGCCAGCAGCGACATACAAACGGATACGCAGTATTTT. This gives the protein CASSDIQTDTQYF.

The gene calls are TRBV15 and TRBJ2-3, with 8 bases identical to TRBD1. Germline V gene lookup returns CDR1 LNHNV and CDR2 YYDKDF (reference sequence). The CDR3 sequence is 13 residues long. V lost 4 bases, J lost 6 bases, and 3 bases stayed unmatched. The DNA for the CDR3 is TGTGCCACCAGCACTCGGACAGGGGATACGCAGTATTTT. Protein sequence: CATSTRTGDTQYF.

The chain uses TRBV3-1 (or the pseudogene TRBV3-2) and TRBJ2-5, with D tentatively TRBD1 (5 bases). V was clipped by 4 bases and J by 5 bases, with 17 bases between them. Germline V gene lookup returns CDR1 LGHDT and CDR2 YNNKEL (reference sequence). This CDR3 has 15 residues. The CDR3 is CASSLPQGVGETQYF. CDR3 in DNA: TGTGCCAGCAGCCTACCTCAAGGGGTGGGGGAGACCCAGTACTTC.

The chain carries TRBV4-1 and TRBJ2-1; 9 nucleotides agree with TRBD1. From germline, CDR1 is MGHRA and CDR2 YSYEKL. There are 15 residues in the CDR3. The trim removed 2 bases at V and 11 bases at J, leaving 10 bases unmatched. The CDR3 region is CASSQREKGQGKQFF. CDR3 in DNA: TGCGCCAGCAGCCAACGTGAGAAGGGACAGGGAAAGCAGTTCTTC.

This clone is a singleton in its sample. V usage is TRBV28 and J usage is TRBJ2-1, with 9 bases aligning to TRBD1. Germline V gene sequence: CDR1 MDHEN, CDR2 SYDVKM. The length of the CDR3 is 15 residues. Trimming removed 6 bases from V and 5 bases from J; junction bases left unmatched: 8. CDR3 residues: CASSSGTGINNEQFF. Here the CDR3 DNA reads TGTGCCAGCAGCTCCGGGACAGGGATTAACAATGAGCAGTTCTTC.

The V call is TRBV6-4, the J call TRBJ2-1; 8 bases are a match to TRBD2. The CDR3 runs to 19 residues. Unmatched junction bases numbered 15, after V lost 2 bases and J lost 3 bases. Germline V gives CDR1 MRHNA, CDR2 SNTAGT. Here the CDR3 DNA reads TGTGCCAGCAGTGACAGGGCTAGCGGGTACCTTTCATTCTACAATGAGCAGTTCTTC. Translating it yields CASSDRASGYLSFYNEQFF.